These T cell receptor beta chains were read from a single sample in a study of T cell changes during pregnancy in multiple sclerosis. Measured with immunoSEQ multiplex PCR; TCRdb has only the in-frame clones, and not every one. The profile shows about 120,000 clones, approximately 94% of them singletons. The sample consisted of peripheral blood, taken before pregnancy. Source of these receptors: a female donor with multiple sclerosis, enrolled in a pregnancy study. Both conserved end residues are part of each CDR3. D genes are given only for firm matches. Size is omitted from some rows. Given values are once, few, many or a class for expanded clones.

J	D	V	size	DNA	CDR3
TRBJ1-2	.	TRBV7-8	.	TGTGCCAGCAGCTTCACACAGGGAAATAACTATGGCTACACCTTC	CASSFTQGNNYGYTF
TRBJ1-2	TRBD1	TRBV9	.	TGTGCCAGCACCGGGACAGGCCCTTTCTATGGCTACACCTTC	CASTGTGPFYGYTF
TRBJ1-4	.	TRBV6-1	once	TGTGCCAGCAGAGGAGGGGTAGCTAATGAAAAACTGTTTTTT	CASRGGVANEKLFF
TRBJ2-5	TRBD2	TRBV19	.	TGTGCCAGTAGTAGGGGGACTAGCGGACAAGAGACCCAGTACTTC	CASSRGTSGQETQYF
TRBJ2-7	.	TRBV5-1	.	TGCGCCAGCAGCTTGCTGTTTAACCTAGACAGGAGAAGCTCCTACGAGCAGTACTTC	CASSLLFNLDRRSSYEQYF
TRBJ2-1	.	TRBV5-1	.	TGCGCCAGCAGCTTACTAGCCGAGGAGAATGAGCAGTTCTTC	CASSLLAEENEQFF
TRBJ2-7	TRBD1	TRBV7-2	.	TGTGCCAGCAGCTTGGACAGGGGGCTATACGAGCAGTACTTC	CASSLDRGLYEQYF
TRBJ1-1	.	TRBV5-1	.	TGCGCCAGCAGCTTGGGACGGGGAATAGCTGAAGCTTTCTTT	CASSLGRGIAEAFF
TRBJ2-7	TRBD1	TRBV6-5	.	TGTGCCAGCAGTCCACGACAGGGGCCCTACGAGCAGTACTTC	CASSPRQGPYEQYF
TRBJ2-7	TRBD1	TRBV30	.	TGTGCCTGGGAACAGGGACAGGGGGTAATCTACGAGCAGTACTTC	CAWEQGQGVIYEQYF
TRBJ2-2	.	TRBV7-2	.	TGTGCCAGCAGCTTAGATGGGGCGTCCCCCGGGGAGCTGTTTTTT	CASSLDGASPGELFF
TRBJ1-1	.	TRBV7-2	.	TGTGCCAGCAGCCAACAGGGTGGCCACACTGAAGCTTTCTTT	CASSQQGGHTEAFF
TRBJ2-3	TRBD1	TRBV4-1	once	TGCGCCAGCAGCACCGATCCGGGACAGGGGACAGATACGCAGTATTTT	CASSTDPGQGTDTQYF
TRBJ2-7	.	TRBV7-8	.	TGTGCCAGCAGCTTCCCGCCTGTTTACGAGCAGTACTTC	CASSFPPVYEQYF
TRBJ2-1	.	TRBV6-5	.	TGTGCCAGCAGTTACTCACGGGAGCCCTACAATGAGCAGTTCTTC	CASSYSREPYNEQFF
TRBJ1-1	TRBD1	TRBV28	.	TGTGCCAGCAGTTTATCGGGACAGGGGGAGACTGAAGCTTTCTTT	CASSLSGQGETEAFF
TRBJ2-1	TRBD2	TRBV4-1	.	TGCGCCAGCAGCCAACCGGGACTAGCGGGAGAGAAGTCCTACAATGAGCAGTTCTTC	CASSQPGLAGEKSYNEQFF
TRBJ1-1	TRBD1	TRBV2	few	TGTGCCAGCAGGATTCGACAGGGGGCGAACACTGAAGCTTTCTTT	CASRIRQGANTEAFF
TRBJ1-5	TRBD1	TRBV27	.	TGTGCCAGCAGTTTACCGGGACAGCCTAGCAATCAGCCCCAGCATTTT	CASSLPGQPSNQPQHF
TRBJ1-6	TRBD1	TRBV6-6	.	TGTGCCAGCAGTTACCCTGGACAGGGCACCCTCCACTTT	CASSYPGQGTLHF
TRBJ2-7	TRBD1	TRBV7-9	.	TGTGCCAGCAGCTATGGGACAGGCAACTACGAGCAGTACTTC	CASSYGTGNYEQYF
TRBJ1-2	TRBD1	TRBV28	.	TGTGCCAGCAGAACCTATACAGGGGGTGGCGGCTATGGCTACACCTTC	CASRTYTGGGGYGYTF
TRBJ1-2	TRBD1	TRBV5-4	few	TGTGCCAGCAGCCAGGACAGGGGAGACTATGGCTACACCTTC	CASSQDRGDYGYTF
TRBJ1-5	.	TRBV18	.	TGTGCCAGCTCACTCCAGGGAACAGACCAGCCCCAGCATTTT	CASSLQGTDQPQHF
TRBJ1-1	.	TRBV4-1	.	TGCGCCAGCAGCCAGTCGGGGAGGACTGAAGCTTTCTTT	CASSQSGRTEAFF
TRBJ1-1	.	TRBV11-2	.	TGTGCCAGCAGCTTGGGGGGTGACACTGAAGCTTTCTTT	CASSLGGDTEAFF
TRBJ1-1	.	TRBV13	once	TGTGCCAGCAGCCCCCCGGGGTTTGAAGCTTTCTTT	CASSPPGFEAFF
TRBJ2-3	.	TRBV7-3	.	TGTGCCAGCAGCTTAAGGGGCTCCACAGATACGCAGTATTTT	CASSLRGSTDTQYF
TRBJ2-3	TRBD1	TRBV28	.	TGTGCCAGCAGTACCATGCAGGGGGCCGCGACAGATACGCAGTATTTT	CASSTMQGAATDTQYF